The sequence of this T cell receptor beta chain was determined in a study of cytomegalovirus exposure and HLA in healthy donors. Study context: As an earlier analysis found, 150 million to 200 million T cells yielded about 120 million unique TCR beta sequences.

The J segment lost 6 bases and the V segment lost 6 bases, leaving 10 bases of the junction unmatched. Germline assignment: CDR1 MNHEY and CDR2 SVGAGI. CDR3 length equals 14 residues. General study findings and limits: Some segments of the V type, notably TRBV6-2 and TRBV6-3, were excluded as indistinguishable. With later analysis, a missense DCLRE1C variant became linked to TCR beta V- and J-gene trimming. A later analysis revealed that TCR association rates differed between HLA loci, peaking at DRB1 and bottoming out at HLA-C.

The PCR had 60 Vbeta and 13 Jbeta primers. Libraries were prepared by immunoSEQ multiplex PCR; TCRdb keeps only in-frame clonotypes and omits some of them. The sample yields 200,000 to 300,000 clones, more than 75% seen once. As regards this clone: The antigen is unknown.

This chain connects TRBV6-5 to TRBJ2-7; the match to TRBD1 covers 8 bases. Material for sequencing was PBMCs. The TCR comes from a middle-aged woman in good health and CMV-seropositive. CDR3 DNA: TGTGCCAGCAGCCCCGGACAGGGTTCGGGCGAGCAGTACTTC. Amino acid sequence: CASSPGQGSGEQYF.